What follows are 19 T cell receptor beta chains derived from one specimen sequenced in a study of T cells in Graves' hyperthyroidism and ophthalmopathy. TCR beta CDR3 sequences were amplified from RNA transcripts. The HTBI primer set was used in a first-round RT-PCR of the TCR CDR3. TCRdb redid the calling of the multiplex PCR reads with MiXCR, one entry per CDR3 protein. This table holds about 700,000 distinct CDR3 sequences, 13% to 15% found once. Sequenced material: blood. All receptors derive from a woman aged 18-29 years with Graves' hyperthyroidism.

CDR3: CASGAGGPYEQFF. The CDR3 region has the DNA TGTGCCAGCGGAGCGGGAGGGCCGTATGAGCAGTTCTTC. The chain joins TRBV28 to TRBJ2-1, with 10 bases matching TRBD2. This CDR3 has 13 amino acids. V was pared by 8 bases and J by 8 bases, with 6 bases of the junction left unmatched. Per germline, CDR1 MDHEN and CDR2 SYDVKM.

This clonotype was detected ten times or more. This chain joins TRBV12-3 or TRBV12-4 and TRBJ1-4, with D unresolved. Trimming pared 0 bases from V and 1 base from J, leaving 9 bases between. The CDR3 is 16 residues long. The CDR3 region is CASSLARWGTNEKLFF. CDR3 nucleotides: TGTGCCAGCAGTTTAGCGCGATGGGGAACTAATGAAAAACTGTTTTTT.

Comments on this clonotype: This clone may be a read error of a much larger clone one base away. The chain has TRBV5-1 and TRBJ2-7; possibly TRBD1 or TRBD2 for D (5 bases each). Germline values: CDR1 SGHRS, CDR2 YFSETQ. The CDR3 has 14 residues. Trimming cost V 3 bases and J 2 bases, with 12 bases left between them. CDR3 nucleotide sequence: TGCGCCAGCAGCTCGAACGGGGCCCCCTACGAGCAGTACTTC. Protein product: CASSSNGAPYEQYF. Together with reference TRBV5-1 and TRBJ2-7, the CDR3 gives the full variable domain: KAGVTQTPRYLIKTRGQQVTLSCSPISGHRSVSWYQQTPGQGLQFLFEYFSETQRNKGNFPGRFSGRQFSNSRSEMNVSTLELGDSALYLCASSSNGAPYEQYFGPGTRLTVT.

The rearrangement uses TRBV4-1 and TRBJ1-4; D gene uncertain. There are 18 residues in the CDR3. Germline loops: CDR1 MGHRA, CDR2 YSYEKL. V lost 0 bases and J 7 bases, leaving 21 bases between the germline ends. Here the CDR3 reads CASSQEVVGRWSSEKLFF. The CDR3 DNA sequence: TGCGCCAGCAGCCAAGAAGTAGTAGGCAGGTGGAGCTCTGAAAAACTGTTTTTT.

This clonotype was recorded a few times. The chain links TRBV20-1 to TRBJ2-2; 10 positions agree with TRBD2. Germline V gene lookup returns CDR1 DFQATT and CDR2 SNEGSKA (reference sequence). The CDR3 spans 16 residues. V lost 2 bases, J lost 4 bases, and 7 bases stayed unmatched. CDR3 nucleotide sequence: TGCAGTGCTAGATCTAGCGGGAGTGTTGGCACCGGGGAGCTGTTTTTT. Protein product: CSARSSGSVGTGELFF.

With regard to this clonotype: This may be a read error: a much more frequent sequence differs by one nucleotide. The CDR3 protein is CASNQLVVFSYNEQYF. CDR3 DNA sequence: TGTGCCAGCAACCAATTAGTCGTCTTCTCCTACAATGAGCAGTACTTC. V is TRBV28 and J is TRBJ2-1; D remains ambiguous. The J call may be mistaken, given a closer DNA end match to TRBJ2-7. Germline CDR1 is MDHEN and CDR2 is SYDVKM. This CDR3 is 16 amino acids long.

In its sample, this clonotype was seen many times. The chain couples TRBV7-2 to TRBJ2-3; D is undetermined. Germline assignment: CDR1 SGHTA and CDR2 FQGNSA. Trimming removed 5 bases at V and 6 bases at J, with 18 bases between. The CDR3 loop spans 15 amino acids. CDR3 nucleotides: TGTGCCAGCAGCCAGCTCTATCCTCGGTCGGATACGCAGTATTTT. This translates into CASSQLYPRSDTQYF.

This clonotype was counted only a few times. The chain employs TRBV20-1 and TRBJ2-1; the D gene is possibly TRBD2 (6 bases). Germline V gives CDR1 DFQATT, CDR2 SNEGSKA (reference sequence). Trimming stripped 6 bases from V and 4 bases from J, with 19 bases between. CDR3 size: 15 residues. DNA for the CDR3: TGCAGTGCGCGGGGATCGGCGGCGTCTTACAATGAGCAGTTCTTC. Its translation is CSARGSAASYNEQFF.

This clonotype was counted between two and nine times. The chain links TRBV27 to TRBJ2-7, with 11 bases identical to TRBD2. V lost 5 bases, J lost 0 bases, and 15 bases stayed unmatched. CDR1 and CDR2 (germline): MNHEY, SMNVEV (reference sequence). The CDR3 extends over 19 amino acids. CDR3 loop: CASSSNIRVLAGDSYEQYF. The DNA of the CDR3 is TGTGCCAGCAGTAGTAACATAAGAGTACTAGCGGGAGACTCCTACGAGCAGTACTTC.

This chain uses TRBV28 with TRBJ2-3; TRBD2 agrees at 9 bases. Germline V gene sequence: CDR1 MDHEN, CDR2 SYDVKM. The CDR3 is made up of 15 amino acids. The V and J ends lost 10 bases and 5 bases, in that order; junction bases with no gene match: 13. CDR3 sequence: CANREPSGALDTQYF. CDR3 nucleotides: TGTGCCAACAGAGAACCTAGCGGGGCCTTAGATACGCAGTATTTT. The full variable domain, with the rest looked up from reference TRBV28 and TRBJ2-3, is DVKVTQSSRYLVKRTGEKVFLECVQDMDHENMFWYRQDPGLGLRLIYFSYDVKMKEKGDIPEGYSVSREKKERFSLILESASTNQTSMYLCANREPSGALDTQYFGPGTRLTVL.

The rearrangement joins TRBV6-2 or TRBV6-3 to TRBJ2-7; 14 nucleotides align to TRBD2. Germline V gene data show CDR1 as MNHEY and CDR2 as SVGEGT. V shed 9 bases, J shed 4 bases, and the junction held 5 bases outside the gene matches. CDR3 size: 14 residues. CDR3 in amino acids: CASWTSGRLYEQYF. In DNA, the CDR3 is TGTGCCAGTTGGACTAGCGGGAGGTTATACGAGCAGTACTTC.

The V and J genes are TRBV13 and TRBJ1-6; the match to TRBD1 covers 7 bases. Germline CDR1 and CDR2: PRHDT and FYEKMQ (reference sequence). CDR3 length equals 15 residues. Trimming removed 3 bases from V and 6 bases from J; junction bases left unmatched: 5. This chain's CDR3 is CASSFDRASNSPLHF. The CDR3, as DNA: TGTGCCAGCAGCTTCGACAGGGCGAGTAATTCACCCCTCCACTTT.

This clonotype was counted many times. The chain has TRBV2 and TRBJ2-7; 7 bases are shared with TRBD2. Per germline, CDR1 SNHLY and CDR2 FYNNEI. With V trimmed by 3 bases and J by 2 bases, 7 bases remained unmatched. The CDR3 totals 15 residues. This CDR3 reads CASSDQREGPYEQYF. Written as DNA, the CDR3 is TGTGCCAGCAGTGATCAGAGGGAGGGCCCCTACGAGCAGTACTTC.

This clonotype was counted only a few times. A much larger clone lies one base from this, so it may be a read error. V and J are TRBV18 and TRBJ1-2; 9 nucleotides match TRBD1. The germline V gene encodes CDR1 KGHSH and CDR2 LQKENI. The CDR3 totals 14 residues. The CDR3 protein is CASTPDRGINGHTF. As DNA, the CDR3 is TGTGCCAGCACACCGGACAGGGGTATTAATGGCCACACCTTC.

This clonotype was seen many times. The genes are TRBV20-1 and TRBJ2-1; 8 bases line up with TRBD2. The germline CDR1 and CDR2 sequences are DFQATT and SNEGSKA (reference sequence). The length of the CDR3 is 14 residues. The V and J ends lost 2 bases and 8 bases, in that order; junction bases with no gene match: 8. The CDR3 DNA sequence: TGCAGTGCTAGAACTAGCGGCCGGATATATGAGCAGTTCTTC. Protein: CSARTSGRIYEQFF.

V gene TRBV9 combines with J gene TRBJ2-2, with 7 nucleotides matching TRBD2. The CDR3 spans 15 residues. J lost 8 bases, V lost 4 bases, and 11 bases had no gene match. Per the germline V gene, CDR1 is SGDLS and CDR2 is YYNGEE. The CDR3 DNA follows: TGTGCCAGCAGCTCTCGTGGTGGGAGGGGTGGGGAGCTGTTTTTT. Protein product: CASSSRGGRGGELFF.

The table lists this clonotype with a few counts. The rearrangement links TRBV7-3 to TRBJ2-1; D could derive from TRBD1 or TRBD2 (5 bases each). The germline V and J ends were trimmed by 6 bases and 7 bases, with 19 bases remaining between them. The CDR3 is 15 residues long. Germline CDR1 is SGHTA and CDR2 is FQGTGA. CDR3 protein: CASRDRTRGRNEQFF. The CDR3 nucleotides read TGTGCCAGCAGAGATAGGACTCGGGGCAGGAATGAGCAGTTCTTC.

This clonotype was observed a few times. The CDR3 region is CASSIRARETQYF. CDR3 nucleotide sequence: TGTGCCAGTAGTATAAGGGCAAGAGAGACCCAGTACTTC. This chain joins TRBV19 and TRBJ2-5; D unresolved. The germline V gene has CDR1 LNHDA and CDR2 SQIVND (reference sequence). Between the trimmed V and J ends, which lost 2 bases and 4 bases, there was a span of 8 bases. The length of the CDR3 is 13 residues.

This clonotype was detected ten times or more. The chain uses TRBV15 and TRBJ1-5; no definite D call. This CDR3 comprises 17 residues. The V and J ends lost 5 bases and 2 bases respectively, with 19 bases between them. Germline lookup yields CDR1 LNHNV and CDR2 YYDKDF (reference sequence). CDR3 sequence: CATSLTTGVLGNQPQHF. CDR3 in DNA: TGTGCCACCAGCTTAACTACGGGAGTGCTGGGCAATCAGCCCCAGCATTTT.